This T cell receptor beta chain was captured in a study of identical twins. This clonotype was seen more than once but under ten times. The antigen is unknown. Template switching (which added a universal primer site) was used, and cDNA carried unique molecular identifiers. Each CDR3 protein gets one entry after TCRdb re-called the 5' RACE reads with MiXCR. Among fewer than 250,000 distinct CDR3 sequences listed, approximately 7.9% were seen once. No donor was unhealthy or non-Caucasian. Study-wide points: The conclusions drew on cross-sectional statistical analysis instead of tracking the same donors. Part of the zero-insertion signal could reflect confounding by invariant MAIT and iNKT cells.

There are 16 residues in the CDR3. The junction had 10 bases not matched to a gene; V was cut back by 3 bases and J by 5 bases. The data were also submitted as part of a second study, on yellow fever vaccine responses in identical twins.

Sequencing used CD8+ T cells sorted from blood. The sequence derives from a woman between 18 and 30 years old in good health. The J gene is TRBJ2-1, the V gene TRBV12-3 or TRBV12-4; TRBD2 aligns across 7 bases. The CDR3 sequence: CASSFGGRGPNNEQFF. CDR3 coding DNA: TGTGCCAGCAGTTTCGGCGGGAGAGGGCCCAACAATGAGCAGTTCTTC.